These 23 T cell receptor beta chains were sequenced from one sample in a study of vaccination and CD4 T cells after COVID-19. Cultured CD4+ T cell DNA was sequenced using the Oncomine TCR Beta short-read assay. TCRdb ran MiXCR on the PCR reads and lists one entry per CDR3 protein. The sample carries roughly 12,000 distinct CDR3 sequences, roughly 54% recorded once. The antigens for these receptors are not known. This sample's treatment: roughly 10-day PBMC culture with coronavirus spike peptide pools or control peptides (ViraFEST assay). The sequencing sample was made of CD4+ T cells from blood, cultured in vitro. The receptors originated from a human donor who had recovered from COVID-19.

The chain joins TRBV27 to TRBJ2-2; a possible D gene is TRBD1 (6 bases). V gave up 2 bases and J gave up 2 bases, with 15 bases separating them. Germline CDR1 MNHEY, CDR2 SMNVEV (reference sequence). The CDR3 sequence is 17 residues long. The CDR3 sequence is CASSLSLVGGNTGELFF. CDR3 nucleotide sequence: TGTGCCAGCAGTTTAAGTTTGGTAGGGGGAAACACCGGGGAGCTGTTTTTT.

This clonotype was counted only a few times. V usage is TRBV7-3 and J usage is TRBJ2-1; D is possibly TRBD1 (5 bases). Germline CDR1 SGHTA, CDR2 FQGTGA. The ends were cut back, 5 bases at V and 4 bases at J, with 18 bases in the middle. The CDR3 consists of 16 residues. CDR3 residues: CASSPGRYRAYNEQFF. CDR3 DNA sequence: TGTGCCAGCAGCCCAGGGCGTTACCGGGCTTACAATGAGCAGTTCTTC.

In this sample, this clonotype turned up a few times. The chain combines TRBV11-2 with TRBJ1-5; 9 bases are a match to TRBD1. The CDR3 totals 15 residues. Per the germline V gene, CDR1 is SGHAT and CDR2 is FQNNGV. The V gene end was trimmed by 8 bases and the J gene end by 4 bases; junction bases not matched to a gene: 9. DNA for the CDR3: TGTGCCAGCTCTGGGCCAGGACAGGGGAATCAGCCCCAGCATTTT. This sequence encodes CASSGPGQGNQPQHF.

Relative to its sample, this clonotype is medium-sized. This chain joins TRBV5-8 and TRBJ2-7, with D unresolved. In germline, CDR1 is SGHTS, CDR2 YDEGEE. The CDR3 loop spans 13 amino acids. V gave up 0 bases and J gave up 3 bases, with 7 bases separating them. The CDR3 sequence: CASSLAGFYEQYF. The CDR3 DNA reads as TGTGCCAGCAGCTTGGCCGGCTTCTACGAGCAGTACTTC.

The V and J genes are TRBV30 and TRBJ1-5; TRBD1 agrees at 7 bases. Germline values: CDR1 GTSNPN, CDR2 SVGIG (reference sequence). V shed 3 bases, J shed 4 bases, and the junction held 6 bases outside the gene matches. The CDR3 is made up of 14 amino acids. The CDR3: CAWSQGGLNQPQHF. The CDR3 DNA is TGTGCCTGGAGCCAGGGGGGCCTTAATCAGCCCCAGCATTTT.

V is TRBV6-1 and J is TRBJ2-2; TRBD2 is a possible D gene (5 bases). V lost 9 bases, J lost 1 base, and 9 bases lay in between. The CDR3 length is 13 residues. From germline, CDR1 is MNHNS and CDR2 SASEGT. Here the CDR3 reads CASPGENTGELFF. CDR3 DNA sequence: TGTGCCAGTCCCGGGGAGAACACCGGGGAGCTGTTTTTT.

V and J are TRBV15 and TRBJ2-2; 10 bases are a match to TRBD2. The J segment lost 5 bases and the V segment lost 0 bases, leaving 12 bases of the junction unmatched. Germline loops: CDR1 LNHNV, CDR2 YYDKDF (reference sequence). The CDR3 covers 19 residues. CDR3 nucleotide sequence: TGTGCCACCAGCAGAGATAAGTTCCTAGCGGGAGCAAGGACCGGGGAGCTGTTTTTT. This encodes CATSRDKFLAGARTGELFF.

This clonotype came up a few times. The chain uses TRBV28 and TRBJ2-2; weak D call: TRBD1 (5 bases). The CDR3 contains 15 residues. V gave up 2 bases and J gave up 3 bases, with 10 bases separating them. Germline loops: CDR1 MDHEN, CDR2 SYDVKM. CDR3 nucleotides: TGTGCCAGCAGTTTAGGGGCCTTGTACACCGGGGAGCTGTTTTTT. It is translated as CASSLGALYTGELFF. The entire variable domain, with the rest obtained from reference TRBV28 and TRBJ2-2, is as follows: DVKVTQSSRYLVKRTGEKVFLECVQDMDHENMFWYRQDPGLGLRLIYFSYDVKMKEKGDIPEGYSVSREKKERFSLILESASTNQTSMYLCASSLGALYTGELFFGEGSRLTVL.

The table lists this clonotype with a count of one. V is TRBV7-2 and J is TRBJ1-2; D gene uncertain. The CDR3 runs to 12 residues. Germline V gene sequence: CDR1 SGHTA, CDR2 FQGNSA. Trimming took off 5 bases at V and 5 bases at J, with 9 bases between the two ends. CDR3 in DNA: TGTGCCAGCAGCCCGGGCCTGTATGGCTACACCTTC. It translates to CASSPGLYGYTF.

This clonotype was detected once. V is TRBV6-1 and J is TRBJ1-1, with D possibly TRBD1 on 6 matching bases. Trimming removed 6 bases at V and 1 base at J, with 18 bases between. Germline V CDR1 and CDR2: MNHNS, SASEGT. The CDR3 extends over 16 amino acids. This chain's CDR3 is CASSRNIDRWNTEAFF. The CDR3 DNA is TGTGCCAGCAGCCGTAACATTGACAGGTGGAACACTGAAGCTTTCTTT.

The chain uses TRBV2 and TRBJ1-4, with 8 bases aligning to TRBD1. V lost 7 bases and J lost 5; bases outside the gene matches: 9. The CDR3 runs 15 residues. CDR1 is SNHLY, CDR2 FYNNEI, per germline. CDR3 DNA sequence: TGTGCCAGCATCGGCCTCAGGGGGCTGAATGAAAAACTGTTTTTT. It specifies CASIGLRGLNEKLFF.

This clonotype occurred once. V and J are TRBV24-1 and TRBJ2-1, with TRBD1 matching over 8 bases. Per germline, CDR1 KGHDR and CDR2 SFDVKD. J was trimmed by 3 bases and V by 3 bases; bases with no gene match: 6. This CDR3 contains 16 residues. The CDR3 coding sequence is TGTGCCACCAGTGATATTACAGGGGGTGGCTACAATGAGCAGTTCTTC. Protein product: CATSDITGGGYNEQFF.

The rearrangement links TRBV20-1 to TRBJ2-3; 7 bases are shared with TRBD2. The V gene end was trimmed by 2 bases and the J gene end by 2 bases; junction bases not matched to a gene: 7. The CDR3 consists of 15 residues. The germline gives CDR1 DFQATT, CDR2 SNEGSKA (reference sequence). The CDR3: CSARLAETNTDTQYF. CDR3 DNA: TGCAGTGCTAGACTAGCGGAAACCAACACAGATACGCAGTATTTT.

The chain carries TRBV5-1 and TRBJ2-3, with 7 bases that match TRBD1. This CDR3 is 15 amino acids long. V lost 4 bases and J lost 2; bases outside the gene matches: 7. Germline assignment: CDR1 SGHRS and CDR2 YFSETQ. CDR3 sequence: CASSRLDRDTDTQYF. The CDR3 DNA reads as TGCGCCAGCAGCCGACTCGACAGGGACACAGATACGCAGTATTTT.

In this sample, this clonotype turned up a few times. The CDR3 here is CSAKASTANTGELFF. The DNA of the CDR3 is TGCAGTGCTAAAGCAAGTACTGCGAACACCGGGGAGCTGTTTTTT. The V and J genes are TRBV20-1 and TRBJ2-2; D not resolved. CDR3 size: 15 residues. The germline V gene encodes CDR1 DFQATT and CDR2 SNEGSKA (reference sequence). V lost 4 bases and J 0 bases, leaving 12 bases between the germline ends.

The chain combines TRBV6-1 with TRBJ1-1; D possibly corresponds to TRBD1 (6 bases). The CDR3 loop spans 16 amino acids. The germline gives CDR1 MNHNS, CDR2 SASEGT. The V end lost 8 bases, the J end lost 0 bases, and 19 bases lay between the germline ends. The CDR3 loop is CASLIPFGTLNTEAFF. The DNA for the CDR3 is TGTGCCAGCTTAATTCCTTTCGGGACACTGAACACTGAAGCTTTCTTT.

This clonotype was picked up a small number of times. The CDR3 region has the DNA TGCAGTGCTAGAAAACAACTAGCGGGAGTAGCAGATACGCAGTATTTT. This encodes CSARKQLAGVADTQYF. The V and J genes are TRBV20-1 and TRBJ2-3; 11 nucleotides agree with TRBD2. V gave up 2 bases and J gave up 4 bases; unmatched junction bases: 8. This CDR3 has 16 amino acids. Germline values: CDR1 DFQATT, CDR2 SNEGSKA (reference sequence).

This chain links TRBV18 with TRBJ2-2; D gene ambiguous. Germline CDR1 is KGHSH and CDR2 is LQKENI. Between the trimmed V and J ends, which lost 3 bases and 9 bases, there was a span of 8 bases. The CDR3 runs 12 residues. CDR3 region: CASSPLQWELFF. DNA for the CDR3: TGTGCCAGCTCACCCCTGCAGTGGGAGCTGTTTTTT.

V is TRBV28 and J is TRBJ1-5; TRBD1 matches at 11 bases. V lost 3 bases and J lost 8; bases outside the gene matches: 6. The germline gives CDR1 MDHEN, CDR2 SYDVKM. The CDR3 is 15 amino acids. In DNA form, the CDR3 reads TGTGCCAGCAGTTTGGGGACAGGGGGATTCAAGCCCCAGCATTTT. Translation: CASSLGTGGFKPQHF.

This chain uses TRBV3-1 with TRBJ2-3, with D unresolved. Trimming removed 1 base from V and 4 bases from J, with 0 bases in between. Germline assignment: CDR1 LGHDT and CDR2 YNNKEL (reference sequence). This CDR3 contains 11 residues. CDR3: CASSQADTQYF. CDR3 coding DNA: TGTGCCAGCAGCCAAGCAGATACGCAGTATTTT.

The chain carries TRBV19 and TRBJ2-5, with D possibly matching TRBD1 (5 bases). Germline CDR1 and CDR2: LNHDA and SQIVND (reference sequence). This CDR3 has 12 residues. V gave up 5 bases and J gave up 5 bases, with 9 bases separating them. DNA of the CDR3: TGTGCCAGTAGTGGTCAGGGTGAGACCCAGTACTTC. Translating it yields CASSGQGETQYF.

This clonotype was detected a few times. The chain carries TRBV6-1 and TRBJ2-7; 7 positions agree with TRBD2. Germline CDR1 reads MNHNS; CDR2 reads SASEGT. CDR3 length: 13 residues. Trimming removed 3 bases from V and 2 bases from J; junction bases left unmatched: 1. The CDR3 is CASSERETYEQYF. DNA of the CDR3: TGTGCCAGCAGTGAGCGGGAGACCTACGAGCAGTACTTC.

In this sample, this clonotype turned up a few times. The chain uses TRBV6-2 or TRBV6-3 and TRBJ2-5; no clear D gene. The CDR3 is 16 residues long. CDR1 MNHEY and CDR2 SVGEGT come from the germline V gene. The V gene lost 5 bases and the J gene lost 4 bases, with 20 bases spanning the gap. CDR3 DNA sequence: TGTGCCAGCAGTACCTCCCTGCAGGCGATCAGAGAGACCCAGTACTTC. It translates to CASSTSLQAIRETQYF.